Given below is one T cell receptor (beta chain) in context. Which antigen it targets is not known. Base quality data are lacking; no much larger clone is found one base away. The immunoSEQ Assay was the method used to sequence TCRbeta CDR3 regions. After extraction, genomic DNA underwent amplification by bias-controlled multiplex PCR, followed by high-throughput sequencing. On the authors' methods: To quantify the absolute abundance of each unique TCRbeta CDR3 region, sequences were collapsed and filtered. T cell fraction was estimated by normalizing TCRbeta template counts to usable DNA, with usable DNA measured through amplification of reference genes found in all nucleated cells. Repertoire TCRs were annotated as SARS-CoV-2-specific by exact matching of V gene, CDR3 amino acid sequence and J gene to a known reactive TCR set. The reference SARS-CoV-2 TCR set was derived from MIRA and filtered for enrichment in COVID-19-positive ImmuneCODE repertoires, a step that removed public or cross-reactive TCRs. Using the MIRA antigens, annotated TCRs were further analysed by specific ORF or by position within an ORF. Depth was the summed frequency of annotated unique rearrangements, while breadth was defined as annotated unique rearrangements over total unique productive rearrangements. Group comparisons of TCR breadth used two-sided Wilcoxon rank-sum tests. As stored in TCRdb, this immuneACCESS dataset retains in-frame rearrangements with V and J assigned. A fraction of the clones does not appear; measured against another copy, unresolved V genes explain less than half of the discrepancy, and the remainder lacks a known reason. V, J and clone size are those of that table, while D and trimming were read from the DNA. For this sample there are around 250,000 clones; around nine tenths appear just once. Under 3% of the sample is held by the ten biggest clonotypes.

The entry originates in a study of Ad26.COV2.S vaccination and SARS-CoV-2 variants (dated by TCRdb to the early 2020s). With respect to the entire study: Donors in the vaccine arm were drawn from COV1001, a phase I-IIa trial of Ad26.COV2.S in healthy adults that was multicentre, randomized, double-blind and placebo-controlled. Dosing of Ad26.COV2.S was intramuscular, at either 5x10^10 or 1x10^11 viral particles, delivered as one shot or as two shots spaced 56 days apart. TCRbeta repertoire sequencing served as the tool for gauging how specific and how broad the SARS-CoV-2-reactive T cell receptors were following Ad26.COV2.S vaccination. The TCR-sequenced set comprised approximately 32 samples: approximately 19 Ad26.COV2.S vaccine recipients, 5 placebo recipients and 8 SARS-CoV-2 convalescent individuals. Trial participants were randomized into five groups of five: low-dose or high-dose Ad26.COV2.S given once or twice, or placebo on both occasions. Blinding of investigators to trial group allocation was maintained during experiments and outcome assessment. What the authors observed across the whole study: The study lacked the statistical power to compare responses across vaccine doses or regimens. The authors noted that the TCR breadth and depth analyses may have underestimated total T cell responses. Vaccine and placebo recipients had comparable non-spike TCR breadth, which fits with the vaccine containing only spike. Ad26.COV2.S recipients had higher spike-specific TCR breadth than placebo recipients (P = 0.0014). After vaccination, substantial breadth of spike-specific CD8+ and CD4+ T cell responses was reported.

Interpreted using the paper, the treatment or condition label stands for: roughly 18 received Ad26.COV2.S at low or high dose, single or two shots; 5 received placebo; per-sample allocation not given. Repertoires of vaccine and placebo recipients were sequenced from samples taken on day 63 after the first injection. In Cohort 1b, about 25 adults aged 18-55 years were enrolled at a single site in Boston, USA, between 29 July and 7 August 2020. Ad26.COV2.S was a replication-incompetent adenovirus type 26 vector expressing a prefusion-stabilized SARS-CoV-2 spike protein from the original Wuhan strain. CDR1 SGDLS and CDR2 YYNGEE were looked up in the germline V gene. The CDR3 runs 14 amino acids, cysteine and phenylalanine included. Only the CDR3 region is kept as DNA, spanning 42 bases read in frame from base 1. The V and J ends are trimmed by 3 bases and 5 bases, leaving 12 bases between them.

The V and J genes are TRBV9 and TRBJ2-1, with TRBD2 as a weak D call on 6 bases. The clonotype comes from a person aged 18 to 65 who received the Ad26.COV2.S COVID-19 vaccine or a placebo. The specimen comprised peripheral blood, sampled in a trial of Ad26.COV2.S vaccine versus placebo. The nucleotides read TGTGCCAGCAGCGCCCGCAGGGAGGACAATGAGCAGTTCTTC. Translated, it gives CASSARREDNEQFF.